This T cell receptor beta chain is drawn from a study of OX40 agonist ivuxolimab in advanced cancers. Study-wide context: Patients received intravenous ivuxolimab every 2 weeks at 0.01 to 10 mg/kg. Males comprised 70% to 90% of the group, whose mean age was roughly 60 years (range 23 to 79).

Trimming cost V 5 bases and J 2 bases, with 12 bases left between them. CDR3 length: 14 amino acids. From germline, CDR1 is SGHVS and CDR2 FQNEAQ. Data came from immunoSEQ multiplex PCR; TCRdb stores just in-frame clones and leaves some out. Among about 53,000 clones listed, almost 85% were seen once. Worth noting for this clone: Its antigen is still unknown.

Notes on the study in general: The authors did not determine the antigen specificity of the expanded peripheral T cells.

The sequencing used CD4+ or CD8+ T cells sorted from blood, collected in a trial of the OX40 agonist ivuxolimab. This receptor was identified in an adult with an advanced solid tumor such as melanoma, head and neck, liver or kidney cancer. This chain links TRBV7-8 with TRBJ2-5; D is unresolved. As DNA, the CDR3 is TGTGCCAGCAGCCCTGGACCTGAGCAAGAGACCCAGTACTTC. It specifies CASSPGPEQETQYF. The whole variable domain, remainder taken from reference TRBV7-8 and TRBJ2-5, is GAGVSQSPRYKVAKRGQDVALRCDPISGHVSLFWYQQALGQGPEFLTYFQNEAQLDKSGLPSDRFFAERPEGSVSTLKIQRTQQEDSAVYLCASSPGPEQETQYFGPGTRLLVL.